This is a list of T cell receptor beta chains from one sample in a study of graft-versus-host responses after intestinal transplantation. Their specific antigens are unknown. Profiled with immunoSEQ multiplex PCR; TCRdb holds only in-frame clones, not every one. This table has 85,000 to 100,000 clones, roughly 91% appearing once. This sample comprised unstimulated CD8+ T cells sorted from spleen or lymph node cells, obtained before intestinal transplant. The receptors originated from a human donor who received an intestinal transplant. The conserved cysteine and the conserved F or W are not part of the CDR3 here.

>TRBV27|TRBJ2-7
ASSTGRTYEQY
>TRBV4-3|TRBJ1-1
ASSQDLGGTATEAF
>TRBV27|TRBJ1-5
SSGVDSNQPQH
>TRBV2|TRBJ2-1
ASSGQGADNEQF
>TRBV7-9|TRBJ1-4
ASSHAGSGEKLF
>TRBV9|TRBJ1-6
ASSGGQGLH
>TRBV4-3|TRBJ1-4
ASKGASNEKLF
>TRBV5-1|TRBJ2-3
ASSSKQGSSTDTQY
>TRBV10-2|TRBJ2-3
ASTQFGGGSDTQY
>TRBV4-1|TRBJ1-1
ASSQDPDNTEAF
>TRBV7-9|TRBJ1-2
ASSSGQGDGYT
>TRBV12-5|TRBJ1-1
ASGSEDRGLGGENTEAF
>TRBV7-2|TRBJ2-5
ASSPQTTNQETQY
>TRBV6-5|TRBJ2-3
ASSFTGSFTDTQY
>TRBV4-3|TRBJ2-5
ASSQDWGLRETQY
>TRBV27|TRBJ1-5
ASSLMGYNQPQH
>TRBV23-1|TRBJ2-6
ASSQPLGANVLT
>TRBV7-6|TRBJ2-5
ASSFSTPMTGDVYQETQY
>TRBV15|TRBJ1-4
ATSRDPPEKLF
>TRBV12-5|TRBJ1-2
ASGSPGTGLRGYT
>TRBV5-4|TRBJ2-7
ASGTGQPLDEQY
>TRBV7-2|TRBJ2-7
ASSKGLAVYEQY
>TRBV2|TRBJ2-1
ATGGNEQF
>TRBV7-9|TRBJ2-1
ASSLANVLGEDMDEQF
>TRBV18|TRBJ1-4
ASSPQDNPRPNEKLF
>TRBV9|TRBJ2-3
ASSALGLAASTDTQY
>TRBV7-9|TRBJ2-5
ASSLGGTQETQY
>TRBV5-4|TRBJ2-7
ASSGGTSGGFYEQY
>TRBV15|TRBJ1-1
ATSRPQGLDTEAF
>TRBV5-6|TRBJ2-5
ASSLWGGTQETQY
>TRBV12-5|TRBJ2-6
ASGSLEEGLRERGANVLT
>TRBV10-3|TRBJ2-7
AISESTGDSYEQY
>TRBV21-1|TRBJ2-6
ASSKWLSGANVLT
>TRBV9|TRBJ2-7
ASSPGDNEQY
>TRBV9|TRBJ2-1
ASSVGTSGGWNEQF
>TRBV30|TRBJ1-1
AWSVIGDTEAF
>TRBV4-1|TRBJ2-7
ASSIQSGTPLVEQY
>TRBV2|TRBJ1-4
ASSVFISPTTNEKLF
>TRBV4-1|TRBJ2-1
ASSQDAGGNEQF
>TRBV11-1|TRBJ2-7
ASSLAGGSYEQY
>TRBV5-1|TRBJ2-3
ASSLVLPAGDSDTQY
>TRBV2|TRBJ1-5
ASSQGDNSNQPQH
>TRBV4-3|TRBJ2-7
ASSQETGTGDYEQY
>TRBV27|TRBJ1-1
ASSLSSRTGNTEAF
>TRBV5-1|TRBJ2-7
ASSSDRDYEQY
>TRBV4-3|TRBJ2-3
ASSQETAATDTQY
>TRBV19|TRBJ2-3
ASMGTVTDTQY
>TRBV7-9|TRBJ1-3
ASSLSGKNSGNTIY
>TRBV6-1|TRBJ1-2
ASSDLWTGSNYGYT
>TRBV7-9|TRBJ1-4
ASSLTTGEIETNEKLF
>TRBV29-1|TRBJ2-3
SVAPEEGPDTQY
>TRBV27|TRBJ1-3
ASRPYSRDLGNTIY
>TRBV27|TRBJ1-2
ASSLTGGNYGYT